This TCR beta chain emerged from a study of T cells in Graves' hyperthyroidism and ophthalmopathy. Study-wide background: Blood from the periphery was taken at initial diagnosis, before any treatment.

This clonotype was seen a few times. RNA transcripts were the template for amplifying TCR beta CDR3 regions. Primed by the HTBI set, a first-round RT-PCR was run on the TCR CDR3. TCRdb re-called the multiplex PCR reads through MiXCR, storing one row per CDR3 protein. The sample holds about 350,000 distinct CDR3 sequences, approximately 13% seen once. The V end was cut by 2 bases, the J end by 1 base, with 10 bases between. The CDR3 contains 15 residues. Looked up from germline, CDR1 is SGHKS and CDR2 is YYEKEE (reference sequence). The chain employs TRBV5-5 and TRBJ2-1; D may be TRBD1 or TRBD2 (5 bases each). Sequences were obtained from blood. The clonotype comes from a woman in her twenties or thirties with Graves' hyperthyroidism. The CDR3 sequence: CASSFTGASYNEQFF. In DNA form, the CDR3 reads TGTGCCAGCAGCTTCACCGGGGCGTCCTACAATGAGCAGTTCTTC.